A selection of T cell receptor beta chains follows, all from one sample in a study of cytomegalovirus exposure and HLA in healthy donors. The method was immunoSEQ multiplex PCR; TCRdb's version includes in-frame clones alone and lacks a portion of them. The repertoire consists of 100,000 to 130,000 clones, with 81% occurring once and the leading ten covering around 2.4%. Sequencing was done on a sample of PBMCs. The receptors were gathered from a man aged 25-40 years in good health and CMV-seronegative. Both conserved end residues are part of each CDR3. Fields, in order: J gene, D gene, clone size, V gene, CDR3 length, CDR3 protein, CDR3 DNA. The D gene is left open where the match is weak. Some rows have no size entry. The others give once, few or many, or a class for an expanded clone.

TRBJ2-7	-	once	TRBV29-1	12	CSVEGLTYEQYF	TGCAGCGTAGAGGGACTCACCTACGAGCAGTACTTC
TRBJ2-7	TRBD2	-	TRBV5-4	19	CASSTNPPGLAGNLYEQYF	TGTGCCAGCAGCACAAACCCACCGGGACTAGCGGGAAACTTATACGAGCAGTACTTC
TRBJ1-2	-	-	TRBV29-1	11	CSLGRDYGYTF	TGCAGCCTCGGCAGGGACTATGGCTACACCTTC
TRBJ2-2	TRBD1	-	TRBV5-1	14	CASLGQGNTGELFF	TGCGCCAGCTTGGGACAGGGTAACACCGGGGAGCTGTTTTTT
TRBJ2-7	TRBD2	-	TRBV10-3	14	CAISIGLGMGEQYF	TGTGCCATCAGTATCGGACTAGGGATGGGCGAGCAGTACTTC
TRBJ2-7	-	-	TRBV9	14	CASSAGGDYYEQYF	TGTGCCAGCAGCGCGGGCGGGGATTACTACGAGCAGTACTTC
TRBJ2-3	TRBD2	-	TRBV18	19	CASSPRLAGEPPLTDTQYF	TGTGCCAGCTCACCACGGCTAGCGGGAGAACCACCACTCACAGATACGCAGTATTTT
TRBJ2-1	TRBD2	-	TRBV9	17	CASSRLSGRASYNEQFF	TGTGCCAGCAGCCGTCTCAGCGGGAGGGCCTCTTACAATGAGCAGTTCTTC
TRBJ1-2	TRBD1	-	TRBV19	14	CASSLRDRVYGYTF	TGTGCCAGTAGTCTCCGGGACAGGGTCTATGGCTACACCTTC
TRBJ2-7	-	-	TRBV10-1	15	CASSESRQGPREQYF	TGCGCCAGCAGTGAAAGTAGGCAGGGGCCGCGCGAGCAGTACTTC
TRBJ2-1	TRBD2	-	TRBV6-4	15	CASSDSGTSEHEQFF	TGTGCCAGCAGTGACTCGGGGACTAGCGAACATGAGCAGTTCTTC
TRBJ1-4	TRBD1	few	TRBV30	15	CAWSGTGTVNEKLFF	TGTGCCTGGAGTGGAACCGGGACAGTTAATGAAAAACTGTTTTTT
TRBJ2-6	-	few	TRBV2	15	CASSVWGAGANVLTF	TGTGCCAGCAGTGTATGGGGCGCTGGGGCCAACGTCCTGACTTTC
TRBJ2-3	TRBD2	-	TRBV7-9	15	CASSPSGGRADTQYF	TGTGCCAGCAGCCCTAGCGGGGGCAGGGCAGATACGCAGTATTTT
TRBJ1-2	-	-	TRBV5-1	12	CASSRVGDGYTF	TGCGCCAGCAGCCGGGTGGGAGATGGCTACACCTTC
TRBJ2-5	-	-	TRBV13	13	CASTWPGQETQYF	TGTGCCAGCACCTGGCCGGGTCAAGAGACCCAGTACTTC
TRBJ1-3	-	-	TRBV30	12	CAAGRSGNTIYF	TGTGCCGCGGGGAGGTCTGGAAACACCATATATTTT
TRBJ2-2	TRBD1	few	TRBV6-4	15	CASSETGEYTGELFF	TGTGCCAGCAGTGAGACAGGGGAATATACCGGGGAGCTGTTTTTT
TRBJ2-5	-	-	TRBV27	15	CASSFQVTSPETQYF	TGTGCCAGCAGTTTCCAAGTAACTAGCCCAGAGACCCAGTACTTC
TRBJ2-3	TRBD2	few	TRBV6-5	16	CASSYSSGGRTDTQYF	TGTGCCAGCAGTTACTCAAGTGGCGGGAGAACCGATACGCAGTATTTT
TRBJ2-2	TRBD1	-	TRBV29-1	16	CSVPDGQGVFTGELFF	TGCAGCGTCCCGGATGGACAGGGGGTGTTCACCGGGGAGCTGTTTTTT
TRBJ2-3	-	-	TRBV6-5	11	CASTQGRTQYF	TGTGCCAGCACTCAGGGTCGGACGCAGTATTTT
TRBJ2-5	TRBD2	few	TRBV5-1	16	CASSPDRTSGGETQYF	TGCGCCAGCAGCCCCGACCGGACTAGCGGGGGAGAGACCCAGTACTTC
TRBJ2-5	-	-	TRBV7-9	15	CASSLGSLVQETQYF	TGTGCCAGCAGCTTAGGGAGCCTCGTGCAAGAGACCCAGTACTTC
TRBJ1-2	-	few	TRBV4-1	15	CASSQTPGGDYGYTF	TGCGCCAGCAGCCAGACGCCGGGCGGGGACTATGGCTACACCTTC
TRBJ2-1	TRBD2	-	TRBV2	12	CAILQGRGGQFF	TGTGCCATCCTCCAGGGGCGGGGGGGCCAGTTCTTC
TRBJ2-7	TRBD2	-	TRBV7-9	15	CASSPRLAGRYEQYF	TGTGCCAGCAGCCCGAGACTAGCGGGGCGATACGAGCAGTACTTC
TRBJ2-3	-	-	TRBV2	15	CASIQDYLSTDTQYF	TGTGCCAGCATCCAGGACTACCTGAGCACAGATACGCAGTATTTT
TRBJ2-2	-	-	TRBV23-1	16	CASSQVFRGRAGELFF	TGCGCCAGCAGTCAAGTCTTCAGGGGCCGGGCCGGGGAGCTGTTTTTT
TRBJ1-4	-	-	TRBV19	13	CASSPHSDEKLFF	TGTGCCAGTAGTCCTCACAGTGACGAAAAACTGTTTTTT
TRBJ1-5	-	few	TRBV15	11	CATSRGGAQHF	TGTGCCACCAGCAGAGGGGGAGCCCAGCATTTT
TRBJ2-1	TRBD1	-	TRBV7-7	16	CASSPTGFRSYNEQFF	TGTGCTAGCAGCCCGACAGGGTTTAGGTCCTACAATGAGCAGTTCTTC
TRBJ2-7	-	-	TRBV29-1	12	CSVAHSSYEQYF	TGCAGCGTTGCGCACAGCTCCTACGAGCAGTACTTC
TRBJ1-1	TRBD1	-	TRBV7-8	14	CASSQQQGDTEAFF	TGTGCCAGCAGCCAACAACAGGGGGACACTGAAGCTTTCTTT
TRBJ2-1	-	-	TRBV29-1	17	CSVKESGRAGWGNEQFF	TGCAGCGTAAAAGAAAGTGGAAGGGCGGGATGGGGCAATGAGCAGTTCTTC
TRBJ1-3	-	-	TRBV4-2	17	CASSQVGLGDSGNTIYF	TGTGCCAGCAGCCAAGTTGGTTTGGGAGACTCTGGAAACACCATATATTTT
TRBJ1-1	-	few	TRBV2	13	CASSTRVPAVAFF	TGTGCCAGCAGTACTCGGGTTCCTGCCGTAGCTTTCTTT
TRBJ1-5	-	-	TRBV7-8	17	CASSLLGTGISNQPQHF	TGTGCCAGCAGCTTACTCGGTACGGGTATTAGCAATCAGCCCCAGCATTTT
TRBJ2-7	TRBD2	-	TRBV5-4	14	CASSLAGGRGEQYF	TGTGCCAGCAGCCTAGCGGGAGGGAGAGGCGAGCAGTACTTC
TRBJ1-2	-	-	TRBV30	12	CAWSPFNYGYTF	TGTGCCTGGAGCCCCTTTAACTATGGCTACACCTTC